The rows below give T cell receptor beta chains drawn from one sample of a study of CD8+ T cells in alopecia areata. Sequencing used immunoSEQ multiplex PCR; TCRdb keeps in-frame clones, though not all of them. The table has about 88,000 clones, 40% to 50% seen once. The specimen comprised CD8+ T cells sorted from blood, sampled at week 24, from a patient treated with tofacitinib. Receptors originate from a human donor with alopecia areata. Both conserved end residues are part of each CDR3. The order of the fields is J gene, clone size, V gene, D gene, CDR3 protein, CDR3 DNA. A D gene is named only where the DNA matches it firmly. Size values are once, few and many counts, or a class for expanded clones, and some rows have none.

>TRBJ2-7|NA|TRBV30|NA
CAWSPHSGYEQYF
TGTGCCTGGAGTCCACACTCAGGATACGAGCAGTACTTC
>TRBJ2-1|NA|TRBV4-3|NA
CASSQVGAYNEQFF
TGCGCCAGCAGCCAAGTAGGAGCCTACAATGAGCAGTTCTTC
>TRBJ1-1|NA|TRBV30|NA
CAWSEGSNTEAFF
TGTGCCTGGAGCGAGGGTTCGAACACTGAAGCTTTCTTT
>TRBJ1-5|NA|TRBV5-6|NA
CASSLGGHGQPQHF
TGTGCCAGCAGTTTAGGAGGGCACGGACAGCCCCAGCATTTT
>TRBJ2-7|NA|TRBV5-6|NA
CASSPGLKGEQYF
TGTGCCAGCAGCCCTGGACTAAAGGGCGAGCAGTACTTC
>TRBJ2-7|NA|TRBV30|NA
CAWSLEAAFYEQYF
TGTGCCTGGAGTTTGGAGGCTGCCTTTTACGAGCAGTACTTC
>TRBJ2-7|few|TRBV19|NA
CASSPDSSYEQYF
TGTGCCAGTAGTCCAGACAGTTCCTACGAGCAGTACTTC
>TRBJ2-3|NA|TRBV5-1|NA
CASSLGSGLSTDTQYF
TGCGCCAGCAGCTTGGGGTCTGGGCTCAGCACAGATACGCAGTATTTT
>TRBJ2-3|few|TRBV25-1|NA
CASSTPNDQRRTDTQYF
TGTGCCAGCAGTACTCCGAACGACCAGCGACGCACAGATACGCAGTATTTT
>TRBJ2-7|once|TRBV4-1|NA
CASSIQELHRYEQYF
TGCGCCAGCAGCATACAGGAGCTTCATCGGTACGAGCAGTACTTC
>TRBJ2-2|few|TRBV28|NA
CASTGPGELFF
TGTGCCAGCACTGGACCCGGGGAGCTGTTTTTT
>TRBJ2-5|few|TRBV29-1|NA
CSVDFPRAPGETQYF
TGCAGCGTTGACTTCCCAAGGGCTCCCGGGGAGACCCAGTACTTC
>TRBJ2-2|few|TRBV7-9|NA
CASSIGPGELFF
TGTGCCAGCTCGATTGGCCCCGGGGAGCTGTTTTTT
>TRBJ2-4|NA|TRBV4-3|TRBD1
CASSQDWDRTLKNIQYF
TGCGCCAGCAGCCAAGATTGGGACAGGACTCTCAAAAACATTCAGTACTTC
>TRBJ2-3|NA|TRBV7-9|TRBD1
CASGRQGASTDTQYF
TGTGCCAGCGGGCGACAGGGCGCTAGCACAGATACGCAGTATTTT
>TRBJ1-1|NA|TRBV5-6|NA
CASSAMNTEAFF
TGTGCCAGCAGCGCCATGAACACTGAAGCTTTCTTT
>TRBJ1-1|NA|TRBV4-1|NA
CASSQDPGWRAFF
TGCGCCAGCAGCCAAGATCCAGGGTGGCGAGCTTTCTTT
>TRBJ2-7|once|TRBV29-1|TRBD1
CSAGQGSDEQYF
TGCAGCGCTGGACAGGGATCCGACGAGCAGTACTTC
>TRBJ2-7|once|TRBV19|TRBD1
CASSIQDRGVYEQYF
TGTGCCAGTAGTATTCAGGACAGGGGTGTCTACGAGCAGTACTTC
>TRBJ2-7|NA|TRBV7-9|TRBD1
CASKPGTDLGEQYF
TGTGCCAGCAAACCCGGGACAGACCTTGGCGAGCAGTACTTC
>TRBJ2-3|NA|TRBV9|NA
CASSVEQVEDTQYF
TGTGCCAGCAGCGTAGAACAGGTAGAAGATACGCAGTATTTT
>TRBJ2-5|few|TRBV12-5|TRBD1
CASRDRDETQYF
TGTGCTAGCCGGGACAGGGATGAGACCCAGTACTTC
>TRBJ2-1|NA|TRBV9|TRBD2
CASSVSGKGIHEQFF
TGTGCCAGCAGCGTTAGCGGGAAGGGGATTCATGAGCAGTTCTTC
>TRBJ2-7|few|TRBV7-2|NA
CASSLRTDYEQYF
TGTGCCAGCAGCTTAAGGACGGACTACGAGCAGTACTTC
>TRBJ2-7|NA|TRBV19|TRBD2
CASGFILAGGVYEQYF
TGTGCCAGCGGCTTCATCTTAGCGGGAGGGGTTTACGAGCAGTACTTC
>TRBJ2-1|NA|TRBV29-1|TRBD2
CIALKWDGEAGDNEQFF
TGCATCGCCCTCAAATGGGACGGAGAAGCGGGAGACAATGAGCAGTTCTTC
>TRBJ1-2|once|TRBV5-1|TRBD1
CASSAGTAYGYTF
TGCGCCAGCAGCGCCGGGACAGCCTATGGCTACACCTTC
>TRBJ2-5|NA|TRBV4-1|TRBD2
CASRSSTSGIVETQYF
TGCGCCAGCAGATCATCGACTAGCGGGATTGTAGAGACCCAGTACTTC
>TRBJ2-7|NA|TRBV9|TRBD1
CASSVEGATNEQYF
TGTGCCAGCAGCGTAGAGGGGGCGACCAACGAGCAGTACTTC
>TRBJ1-1|NA|TRBV29-1|NA
CSVGAGVNTEAFF
TGCAGCGTTGGTGCAGGGGTTAACACTGAAGCTTTCTTT
>TRBJ2-7|NA|TRBV6-1|TRBD2
CASTDSGRARYEQYF
TGTGCCAGCACCGATAGCGGGAGGGCTCGGTACGAGCAGTACTTC
>TRBJ2-7|NA|TRBV4-1|NA
CASSQEDRLSSYEQYF
TGCGCCAGCAGCCAAGAGGACAGACTCTCCAGCTACGAGCAGTACTTC
>TRBJ2-2|NA|TRBV15|TRBD2
CATSTPGLAPGELFF
TGTGCCACCAGCACGCCGGGACTAGCCCCCGGGGAGCTGTTTTTT
>TRBJ2-7|few|TRBV5-1|TRBD1
CASSLDQGVSYEQYF
TGCGCCAGCAGCTTGGACCAGGGGGTCTCCTACGAGCAGTACTTC
>TRBJ2-7|NA|TRBV4-1|TRBD2
CASSLQTSGRGYEQYF
TGCGCCAGCAGCCTCCAGACTAGCGGGAGAGGGTACGAGCAGTACTTC
>TRBJ1-1|NA|TRBV21-1|NA
CASSMTLRHMNTEAFF
TGTGCCAGCAGTATGACCCTGAGACATATGAACACTGAAGCTTTCTTT
>TRBJ2-7|NA|TRBV27|NA
CASSLGATYEQYF
TGTGCCAGCAGTTTGGGGGCCACCTACGAGCAGTACTTC
>TRBJ1-2|few|TRBV2|TRBD1
CASSLSTGFNGYTF
TGTGCCAGCAGTTTATCGACAGGGTTCAATGGCTACACCTTC